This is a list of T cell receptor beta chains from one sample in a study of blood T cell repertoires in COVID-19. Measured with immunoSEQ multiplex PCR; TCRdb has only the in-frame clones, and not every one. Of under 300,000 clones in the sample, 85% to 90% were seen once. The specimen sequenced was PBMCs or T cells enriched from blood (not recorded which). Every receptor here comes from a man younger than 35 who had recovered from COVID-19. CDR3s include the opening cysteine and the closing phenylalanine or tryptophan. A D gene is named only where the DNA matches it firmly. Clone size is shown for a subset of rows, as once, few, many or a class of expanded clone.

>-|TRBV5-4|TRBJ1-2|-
TGTGCCAGCAGCTTGAGCACAGCAAACTATGGCTACACCTTC
CASSLSTANYGYTF
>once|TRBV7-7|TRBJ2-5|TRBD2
TGTGCTAGCAGCCCCGGACTAGCGGGGGTCCAAGAGACCCAGTACTTC
CASSPGLAGVQETQYF
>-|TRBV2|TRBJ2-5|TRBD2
TGTGCCAGCAGGGGGAGTACTAGCGGGGGATCAAAAGAGACCCAGTACTTC
CASRGSTSGGSKETQYF
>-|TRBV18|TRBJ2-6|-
TGTGCCAGCTCCCCGTTTGAGGCTGGGGCCAACGTCCTGACTTTC
CASSPFEAGANVLTF
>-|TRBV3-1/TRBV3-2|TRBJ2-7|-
TGTGCCAGCAGCCCCCGGGTAACCGTCTCCTACGAGCAGTACTTC
CASSPRVTVSYEQYF
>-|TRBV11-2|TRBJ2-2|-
TGTGCCAGCAGCTTAGTCCAGGGCGTCACCGGGGAGCTGTTTTTT
CASSLVQGVTGELFF
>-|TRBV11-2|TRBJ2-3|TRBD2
TGTGCCAGCAGCACCCCGGGTGAAGGGAGGGCCATTTATTTT
CASSTPGEGRAIYF
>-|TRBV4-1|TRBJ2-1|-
TGCGCCAGCAGCCAAGGCCCAGGCTCCTACAATGAGCAGTTCTTC
CASSQGPGSYNEQFF
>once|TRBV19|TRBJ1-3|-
TGTGCCAGTACCGTTACAGTTCTGTCTGGAAACACCATATATTTT
CASTVTVLSGNTIYF
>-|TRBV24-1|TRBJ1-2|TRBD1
TGTGCCACCAGTGATAGATCTCCGGGACAGGGCAACTATGGCTACACCTTC
CATSDRSPGQGNYGYTF
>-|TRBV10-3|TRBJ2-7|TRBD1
TGTGCCATCAGTGAACCACCCGGGACAGGTTTGACGTACGAGCAGTACTTC
CAISEPPGTGLTYEQYF
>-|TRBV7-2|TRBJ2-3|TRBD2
TGTGCCAGCAGCTTACGGAGCGGGGGGTTATTAGATACGCAGTATTTT
CASSLRSGGLLDTQYF